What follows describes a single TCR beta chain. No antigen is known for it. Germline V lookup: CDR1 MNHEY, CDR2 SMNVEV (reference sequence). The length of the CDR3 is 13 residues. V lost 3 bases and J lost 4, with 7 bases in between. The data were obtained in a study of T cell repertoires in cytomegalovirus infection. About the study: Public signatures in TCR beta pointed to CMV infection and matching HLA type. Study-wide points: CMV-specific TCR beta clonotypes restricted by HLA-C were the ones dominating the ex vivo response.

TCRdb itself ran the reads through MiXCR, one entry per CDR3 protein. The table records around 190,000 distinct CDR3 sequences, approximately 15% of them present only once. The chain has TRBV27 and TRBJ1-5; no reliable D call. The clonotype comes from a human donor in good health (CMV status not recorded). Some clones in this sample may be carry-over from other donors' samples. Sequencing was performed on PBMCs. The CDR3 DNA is TGTGCCAGCAGTTTGATGGGAAATCAGCCCCAGCATTTT. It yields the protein CASSLMGNQPQHF.